The 8 T cell receptor beta chains listed next were all sequenced from one sample in a study of shared clonotypes between healthy human individuals. TCRdb's copy holds only in-frame clones and misses some; the assay was immunoSEQ multiplex PCR. The profile shows fewer than 500,000 clones, about 79% of them singletons. Sequences were obtained from PBMCs. The receptor source for this set is a woman aged 35 to 49 in good health. Some clones in this sample may be carry-over from other donors' samples.

The rearrangement links TRBV28 to TRBJ2-1, with 9 positions matching TRBD1. The junction had 10 bases not matched to a gene; V was cut back by 6 bases and J by 4 bases. Germline CDR1 and CDR2: MDHEN and SYDVKM. This CDR3 is built from 16 residues. In DNA form, the CDR3 reads TGTGCCAGCAGAGGCCCCGGGGACAGGGCTTACAATGAGCAGTTCTTC. It codes for CASRGPGDRAYNEQFF.

The rearrangement uses TRBV30 and TRBJ1-1; D possibly corresponds to TRBD1 (5 bases). This CDR3 spans 13 amino acids. The V gene's germline CDR1 is GTSNPN and CDR2 SVGIG (reference sequence). CDR3 sequence (DNA): TGTGCATTACTCCGGGGCGAGGGCACTGAAGCTTTCTTT. It encodes CALLRGEGTEAFF.

CDR3 in DNA: TGTGCCAGCAGCTTAACCGGACGGGGCACAGATACGCAGTATTTT. Translating it yields CASSLTGRGTDTQYF. The V and J genes are TRBV7-3 and TRBJ2-3; D remains ambiguous. V lost 0 bases and J lost 1, with 8 bases in between. The CDR3 is 15 residues long. Germline assignment: CDR1 SGHTA and CDR2 FQGTGA. Drawing the rest from reference TRBV7-3 and TRBJ2-3, the complete variable domain is GAGVSQTPSNKVTEKGKYVELRCDPISGHTALYWYRQSLGQGPEFLIYFQGTGAADDSGLPNDRFFAVRPEGSVSTLKIQRTERGDSAVYLCASSLTGRGTDTQYFGPGTRLTVL.

This rearrangement joins TRBV7-3 to TRBJ2-5; 12 bases agree with TRBD2. Germline V gives CDR1 SGHTA, CDR2 FQGTGA. The J segment lost 5 bases and the V segment lost 5 bases, leaving 12 bases of the junction unmatched. The CDR3 runs 17 residues. DNA of the CDR3: TGTGCCAGCAGCCCAACTCGCCTAGCGGGAGGGCTGGAGACCCAGTACTTC. It codes for CASSPTRLAGGLETQYF.

This clone has only a few counts. The V gene is TRBV25-1, the J gene TRBJ1-6; no clear D. Germline CDR1 reads MGHDK; CDR2 reads SYGVNS. The CDR3 sequence is 12 residues long. The V and J ends lost 5 bases and 10 bases respectively, with 9 bases between them. CDR3 bases: TGTGCCAGCAGTATATACGGCTCACCCCTCCACTTT. Amino acid sequence: CASSIYGSPLHF.

The V call is TRBV11-2, the J call TRBJ2-7, with D possibly matching TRBD1 (6 bases). This CDR3 is built from 15 residues. The V gene lost 4 bases and the J gene lost 2 bases, with 15 bases spanning the gap. Germline CDR1 and CDR2: SGHAT and FQNNGV. The CDR3 nucleotides are TGTGCCAGCAGCTCGAACAGGGATACTCCCTACGAGCAGTACTTC. This translates into CASSSNRDTPYEQYF.

The chain carries TRBV28 and TRBJ2-5; 7 positions agree with TRBD2. V gave up 5 bases and J gave up 5 bases; unmatched junction bases: 11. This CDR3 is built from 15 residues. Germline lookup yields CDR1 MDHEN and CDR2 SYDVKM. As DNA, the CDR3 is TGTGCCAGCAGTGAAGGACTAGTCGAGTTCGAGACCCAGTACTTC. Translating gives CASSEGLVEFETQYF.

The V call is TRBV6-1, the J call TRBJ1-2; D ambiguous. The CDR3 contains 15 residues. Germline V gene lookup returns CDR1 MNHNS and CDR2 SASEGT. Trimming removed 3 bases from V and 6 bases from J, with 17 bases in between. The CDR3 nucleotides are TGTGCCAGCAGTGATCCAAGGAGGGTCCCCCATGGCTACACCTTC. Translated, it gives CASSDPRRVPHGYTF.